The 26 T cell receptor beta chains presented below share a single source sample, sequenced in a study of shared clonotypes between healthy human individuals. Sequencing used immunoSEQ multiplex PCR; TCRdb keeps in-frame clones, though not all of them. The repertoire holds about 1.5 million clones, with 95% to 99% as singletons. Sequencing input: naive CD4+ T cells sorted from blood. As to subset: CD45RA+ positively selected. Every receptor here comes from a man aged 25 to 40 in good health.

The chain combines TRBV6-1 with TRBJ2-1; 10 nucleotides match TRBD2. The CDR3 has 16 amino acids. Germline V CDR1 and CDR2: MNHNS, SASEGT. V shed 4 bases, J shed 8 bases, and the junction held 11 bases outside the gene matches. Here the CDR3 reads CASSVTSGTGQDEQFF. The CDR3 DNA is TGTGCCAGCAGTGTCACTAGCGGGACCGGACAGGATGAGCAGTTCTTC.

The chain is built from TRBV28 and TRBJ2-5; D uncertain. Germline CDR1 reads MDHEN; CDR2 reads SYDVKM. V gave up 1 base and J gave up 2 bases, with 2 bases separating them. The CDR3 extends over 12 amino acids. CDR3 amino acids: CASSLFQETQYF. CDR3 DNA: TGTGCCAGCAGTTTATTTCAAGAGACCCAGTACTTC.

V usage is TRBV4-1 and J usage is TRBJ1-4, with 8 bases that match TRBD1. Per germline, CDR1 MGHRA and CDR2 YSYEKL. After removal of 0 bases from V and 11 bases from J, the junction contained 11 bases not matched to a gene. There are 16 residues in the CDR3. CDR3 coding DNA: TGCGCCAGCAGCCAAGATGTAAGGGCAAACAGGGGGAAACTGTTTTTT. This gives the protein CASSQDVRANRGKLFF.

J is TRBJ2-2 and V is TRBV11-3, with 9 bases aligning to TRBD1. V shed 4 bases, J shed 3 bases, and the junction held 3 bases outside the gene matches. Germline values: CDR1 SGHNT, CDR2 YENEEA. The CDR3 has 15 residues. This CDR3 is CASSYGTGYTGELFF. The DNA of the CDR3 is TGTGCCAGCAGCTATGGGACAGGGTACACCGGGGAGCTGTTTTTT. Filled out from reference TRBV11-3 and TRBJ2-2, the complete variable domain reads EAGVVQSPRYKIIEKKQPVAFWCNPISGHNTLYWYLQNLGQGPELLIRYENEEAVDDSQLPKDRFSAERLKGVDSTLKIQPAELGDSAVYLCASSYGTGYTGELFFGEGSRLTVL.

This rearrangement joins TRBV6-5 to TRBJ2-7; 9 nucleotides align to TRBD1. Germline-derived CDR1 and CDR2 are MNHEY and SVGAGI. The J segment lost 1 base and the V segment lost 0 bases, leaving 4 bases of the junction unmatched. The CDR3 is 16 amino acids. The CDR3 region is CASSYSGTGFSYEQYF. The CDR3 DNA reads as TGTGCCAGCAGTTACTCCGGGACAGGGTTTTCCTACGAGCAGTACTTC.

The V and J genes are TRBV5-1 and TRBJ2-3; weak D call: TRBD2 (7 bases). The CDR3 consists of 15 residues. V lost 4 bases to trimming and J lost 0 bases, with 12 bases between them. CDR1 is SGHRS, CDR2 YFSETQ, per germline. CDR3 in DNA: TGCGCCAGCAGCCAGAGCGGGACAAGCACAGATACGCAGTATTTT. This encodes CASSQSGTSTDTQYF.

V usage is TRBV18 and J usage is TRBJ2-5; no firm D call. V was trimmed by 5 bases and J by 0 bases, leaving 7 bases between them. The CDR3 extends over 13 amino acids. Germline V gene data show CDR1 as KGHSH and CDR2 as LQKENI. The chain's CDR3 is CASSEDNQETQYF. The CDR3 nucleotides read TGTGCCAGCTCAGAAGACAACCAAGAGACCCAGTACTTC.

V is TRBV9 and J is TRBJ2-1; 10 nucleotides match TRBD2. CDR1 and CDR2 from the germline V gene are SGDLS and YYNGEE. The junction had 9 bases not matched to a gene; V was cut back by 4 bases and J by 5 bases. CDR3 length equals 16 residues. The CDR3 region is CASSPHGLAGDNEQFF. CDR3 in DNA: TGTGCCAGCAGCCCCCATGGGCTAGCGGGAGACAATGAGCAGTTCTTC.

This chain joins TRBV6-5 and TRBJ2-1, with 7 bases that match TRBD2. J was trimmed by 0 bases and V by 7 bases; bases with no gene match: 6. The CDR3 runs 15 residues. Germline-derived CDR1 and CDR2 are MNHEY and SVGAGI. CDR3 coding DNA: TGTGCCAGCATGGGGGGGTCACACTCCTACAATGAGCAGTTCTTC. Its translation: CASMGGSHSYNEQFF.

The chain recombines TRBV5-1 with TRBJ2-2, with D uncertain. The CDR3 is 14 residues long. V lost 4 bases and J 2 bases, leaving 9 bases between the germline ends. Germline CDR1 is SGHRS and CDR2 is YFSETQ. The CDR3 DNA follows: TGCGCCAGCAGCCGACAAGACAACACCGGGGAGCTGTTTTTT. It codes for CASSRQDNTGELFF.

In its sample, this clone was seen once. V is TRBV7-2 and J is TRBJ2-5; perhaps TRBD1 as D (5 bases). Per germline, CDR1 SGHTA and CDR2 FQGNSA. CDR3 size: 16 residues. Trimming stripped 5 bases from V and 5 bases from J, with 21 bases between. Written as DNA, the CDR3 is TGTGCCAGCAGCACACGACAGATACCAACCGGGGAGACCCAGTACTTC. It encodes CASSTRQIPTGETQYF.

Comments on this clone: Its ends do not fully match the called genes, so a read error is possible. This chain links TRBV7-2 with TRBJ2-7; TRBD2 agrees at 12 bases. The CDR3 covers 17 residues. From germline, CDR1 is SGHTA and CDR2 FQGNSA. In DNA form, the CDR3 reads TGTGCCAGCAGCGTAGCCCCGACTAGCGGGGGAAACAACGAGCAGTACTTC. Encoded protein: CASSVAPTSGGNNEQYF.

Only one count was recorded for this clone. The chain employs TRBV5-1 and TRBJ2-3; 13 bases match TRBD2. Germline trimming cut 4 bases from V and 2 bases from J; bases unmatched to any gene: 13. CDR3 length: 19 amino acids. Germline V gene lookup returns CDR1 SGHRS and CDR2 YFSETQ. The chain's CDR3 is CASSRDNRLAGGHTDTQYF. In DNA, the CDR3 is TGCGCCAGCAGCAGGGACAATCGACTAGCGGGAGGACACACAGATACGCAGTATTTT.

The chain recombines TRBV11-2 with TRBJ2-7; TRBD1 or TRBD2 may be the D gene (5 bases each). Trimming took 5 bases from V and 2 from J, leaving 16 bases between them. Germline values: CDR1 SGHAT, CDR2 FQNNGV. The CDR3 is made up of 15 amino acids. In nucleotides, the CDR3 is TGTGCCAGCAGCACGGGACCGAGTCATACCTACGAGCAGTACTTC. Its translation is CASSTGPSHTYEQYF.

The V call is TRBV7-2, the J call TRBJ2-2; tentatively, D is TRBD1 or TRBD2 (5 bases each). The CDR3 runs to 16 residues. Germline V CDR1 and CDR2: SGHTA, FQGNSA. V was cut by 4 bases and J by 4 bases, with 16 bases left in between. CDR3 protein: CASSSRDPPGTGELFF. The CDR3 nucleotides are TGTGCCAGCAGCTCCCGGGACCCCCCGGGCACCGGGGAGCTGTTTTTT.

The V and J genes are TRBV19 and TRBJ2-2, with 7 bases matching TRBD1. The ends lost 8 bases at V and 7 bases at J; junction bases unmatched: 13. Germline CDR1 is LNHDA and CDR2 is SQIVND (reference sequence). The CDR3 has 15 amino acids. The CDR3 nucleotides read TGTGCCAGTGCCTTTAGAGGGGGCCGTAACGGGGAGCTGTTTTTT. Translating it yields CASAFRGGRNGELFF.

To note about this clone: Germline and junction disagree at one end, which may indicate a read error. The chain uses TRBV4-3 and TRBJ2-7; D is perhaps TRBD1 or TRBD2 (6 bases each). In germline, CDR1 is LGHNA, CDR2 YSLEER. The CDR3 extends over 15 amino acids. The CDR3 reads CASTAIAGQHYERYF. The CDR3 region has the DNA TGCGCCAGCACCGCTATCGCGGGACAACATTACGAGCGGTACTTC.

The count of this clone is one. This rearrangement joins TRBV7-9 to TRBJ2-5, with a possible D match to TRBD2 (6 bases). Trimming removed 5 bases at V and 6 bases at J, with 13 bases between. CDR3 length: 13 amino acids. CDR1 SEHNR and CDR2 FQNEAQ come from the germline V gene (reference sequence). The CDR3 reads CASSPAGSQTQYF. DNA for the CDR3: TGTGCCAGCAGCCCTGCGGGGAGTCAGACCCAGTACTTC. The variable domain in full, completed from reference TRBV7-9 and TRBJ2-5, reads DTGVSQNPRHKITKRGQNVTFRCDPISEHNRLYWYRQTLGQGPEFLTYFQNEAQLEKSRLLSDRFSAERPKGSFSTLEIQRTEQGDSAMYLCASSPAGSQTQYFGPGTRLLVL.

In the case of this clone: This sample includes further DNA sequences coding for the same CDR3. J is TRBJ2-5 and V is TRBV18; TRBD1 might be the D (7 bases). The CDR3 has 14 residues. V was trimmed by 3 bases and J by 5 bases, leaving 13 bases between them. Germline V gene sequence: CDR1 KGHSH, CDR2 LQKENI. In DNA, the CDR3 is TGTGCCAGCTCACCTTCGGCAGGGGGGGAGACCCAGTACTTC. This gives the protein CASSPSAGGETQYF.

This clone appeared once. Other DNA sequences in the same sample also yield this CDR3. The gene calls are TRBV6-1 and TRBJ2-7; 9 nucleotides match TRBD1. CDR1 MNHNS and CDR2 SASEGT come from the germline V gene. The CDR3 loop spans 13 amino acids. V was pared by 7 bases and J by 2 bases, with 3 bases of the junction left unmatched. The CDR3 spells CASMGQGPYEQYF. The CDR3 DNA reads as TGTGCCAGCATGGGACAGGGACCCTACGAGCAGTACTTC.

This clone was detected only once. The chain combines TRBV5-5 with TRBJ1-4; TRBD1 aligns across 7 bases. The CDR3 spans 16 residues. CDR1 and CDR2 (germline): SGHKS, YYEKEE (reference sequence). With V trimmed by 3 bases and J by 4 bases, 9 bases remained unmatched. Written as DNA, the CDR3 is TGTGCCAGCAGCTCAAGGGGGCTCGTAGGTAATGAAAAACTGTTTTTT. Protein sequence: CASSSRGLVGNEKLFF.

Here the CDR3 DNA reads TGCGCCAGCAGCCTAGGGACCTCTGGAAACACCATATATTTT. Protein: CASSLGTSGNTIYF. V usage is TRBV5-1 and J usage is TRBJ1-3; possibly TRBD1 for D (5 bases). This CDR3 has 14 amino acids. The germline gives CDR1 SGHRS, CDR2 YFSETQ. V lost 4 bases, J lost 0 bases, and 8 bases lay in between.

This chain links TRBV9 with TRBJ2-5; D unresolved. The ends were cut back, 0 bases at V and 5 bases at J, with 8 bases in the middle. CDR1 SGDLS and CDR2 YYNGEE come from the germline V gene. The length of the CDR3 is 13 residues. CDR3 DNA: TGTGCCAGCAGCGTAGATCAGTGGGAGACCCAGTACTTC. Its translation is CASSVDQWETQYF.

The DNA for the CDR3 is TGTGCCAGCAGCTTTACCGAGTTGGGGGAGCTGTTTTTT. Translation: CASSFTELGELFF. The rearrangement uses TRBV7-9 and TRBJ2-2; D remains ambiguous. V lost 3 bases to trimming and J lost 8 bases, with 10 bases between them. Germline V CDR1 and CDR2: SEHNR, FQNEAQ (reference sequence). The CDR3 has 13 amino acids.

Written as DNA, the CDR3 is TGTGCCAGCAGCTTAGATTACCGGGCGGACTATGGCTACACCTTC. Encoded protein: CASSLDYRADYGYTF. The chain carries TRBV11-2 and TRBJ1-2; D is undetermined. Per the germline V gene, CDR1 is SGHAT and CDR2 is FQNNGV. The V end lost 0 bases, the J end lost 3 bases, and 11 bases lay between the germline ends. The CDR3 length is 15 residues. The full variable domain, completed using reference TRBV11-2 and TRBJ1-2, is EAGVAQSPRYKIIEKRQSVAFWCNPISGHATLYWYQQILGQGPKLLIQFQNNGVVDDSQLPKDRFSAERLKGVDSTLKIQPAKLEDSAVYLCASSLDYRADYGYTFGSGTRLTVV.

The chain combines TRBV6-5 with TRBJ1-1; D not certain. This CDR3 contains 14 residues. Germline V gene data show CDR1 as MNHEY and CDR2 as SVGAGI. V was cut by 5 bases and J by 1 base, with 11 bases left in between. The CDR3 region has the DNA TGTGCCAGCAGTCCTTTAGGCAGGAACACTGAAGCTTTCTTT. Translating gives CASSPLGRNTEAFF.